This T cell receptor (beta chain) was retrieved from a study of cytomegalovirus exposure and HLA in healthy donors. The study, taken as a whole, reports: Among TCR beta chains, those listed as cytomegalovirus-associated numbered around 160. Cytomegalovirus status, reportedly, was diagnosed with high specificity and sensitivity by the classifier. According to a later analysis, most TCR beta chains associated with CMV appeared HLA-restricted.

Primers: 60 Vbeta forward and 13 Jbeta reverse. This table comes from immunoSEQ multiplex PCR, and its TCRdb copy is limited to in-frame clones, with some not included. The repertoire holds 130,000 or so clones, with around 57% as singletons. To note about this clone: The target antigen is unknown.

Germline V gives CDR1 MNHNY, CDR2 SVGAGI (reference sequence). The CDR3 runs 15 residues. The V gene end was trimmed by 4 bases and the J gene end by 3 bases; junction bases not matched to a gene: 5. The specimen was PBMCs. This TCR came from a male donor in good health and CMV-seronegative. The V and J genes are TRBV6-6 and TRBJ1-4; 7 bases are shared with TRBD1. CDR3 region: CASSSSGTANEKLFF. The CDR3 nucleotides read TGTGCCAGCAGTTCGTCCGGGACAGCTAATGAAAAACTGTTTTTT.